The following is a TCR beta chain sequence with its context. CDR1 is LGHNT, CDR2 FRNRAP, per germline. With 1 base removed from V and 8 bases from J, the gap between germline ends came to 8 bases. The CDR3 is 12 residues long. This record belongs to a study of T cell responses to AZD1222 COVID-19 vaccine. About the research overall: Second-dose schedules of about 4 or about 12 weeks were combined.

Assay: immunoSEQ multiplex PCR; the TCRdb copy retains only in-frame clones and omits some. Found here are 150,000 to 170,000 clones, about 87% of them singletons; the top ten hold 3.1%. The origin of this receptor is an adult in good health. Specimen: peripheral blood, collected on day 0 of AZD1222 vaccination. This chain connects TRBV12-5 to TRBJ1-2; no clear D. The CDR3 is CASGLALGGYTF. Written as DNA, the CDR3 is TGTGCTAGTGGTTTGGCCCTAGGGGGCTACACCTTC. Supplemented by reference TRBV12-5 and TRBJ1-2, the full variable domain reads DARVTQTPRHKVTEMGQEVTMRCQPILGHNTVFWYRQTMMQGLELLAYFRNRAPLDDSGMPKDRFSAEMPDATLATLKIQPSEPRDSAVYFCASGLALGGYTFGSGTRLTVV.